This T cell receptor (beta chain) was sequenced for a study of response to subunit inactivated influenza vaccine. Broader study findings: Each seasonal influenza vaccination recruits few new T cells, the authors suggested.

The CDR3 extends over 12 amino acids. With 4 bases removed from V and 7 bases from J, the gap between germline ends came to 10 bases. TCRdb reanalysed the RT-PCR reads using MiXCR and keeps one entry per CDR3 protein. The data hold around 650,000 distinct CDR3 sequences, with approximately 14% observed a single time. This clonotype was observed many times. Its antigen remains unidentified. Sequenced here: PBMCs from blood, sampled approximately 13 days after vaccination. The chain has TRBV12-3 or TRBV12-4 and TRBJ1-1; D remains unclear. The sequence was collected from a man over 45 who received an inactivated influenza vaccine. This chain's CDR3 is CASSYGLNEAFF. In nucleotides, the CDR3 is TGTGCCAGCAGTTACGGACTGAATGAAGCTTTCTTT.